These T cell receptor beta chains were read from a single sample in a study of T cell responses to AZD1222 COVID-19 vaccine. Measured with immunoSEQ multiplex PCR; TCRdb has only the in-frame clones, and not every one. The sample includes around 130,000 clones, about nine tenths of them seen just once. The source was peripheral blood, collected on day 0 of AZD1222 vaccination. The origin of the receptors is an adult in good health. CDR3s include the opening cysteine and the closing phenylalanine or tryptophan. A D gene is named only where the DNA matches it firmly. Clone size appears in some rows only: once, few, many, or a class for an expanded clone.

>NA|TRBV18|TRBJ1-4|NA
CASSPGRGEKLFF
TGTGCCAGCTCACCAGGAAGAGGTGAAAAACTGTTTTTT
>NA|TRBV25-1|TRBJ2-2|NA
CASSPSAGELFF
TGTGCCAGCAGTCCTTCGGCCGGGGAGCTGTTTTTT
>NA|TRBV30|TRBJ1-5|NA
CAWSRDRNLRINQPQHF
TGTGCCTGGAGTCGCGACAGGAACCTGAGAATCAATCAGCCCCAGCATTTT
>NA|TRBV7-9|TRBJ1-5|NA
CASSLWGKGNQPQHF
TGTGCCAGCAGCTTATGGGGGAAGGGCAATCAGCCCCAGCATTTT
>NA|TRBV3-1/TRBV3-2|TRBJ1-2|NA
CASSHRGARGYTF
TGTGCCAGCAGCCACCGGGGGGCGCGAGGCTACACCTTC
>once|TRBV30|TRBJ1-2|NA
CAWTGSSQGVYGYTF
TGTGCCTGGACCGGTAGTTCACAGGGTGTATATGGCTACACCTTC
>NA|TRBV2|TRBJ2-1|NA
CASGGQSYNEQFF
TGTGCCAGCGGGGGGCAGAGTTACAATGAGCAGTTCTTC
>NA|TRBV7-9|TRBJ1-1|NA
CASSLPRGMGTEAFF
TGTGCCAGCAGCTTACCCAGGGGAATGGGCACTGAAGCTTTCTTT
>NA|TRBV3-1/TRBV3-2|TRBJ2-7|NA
CASSQGSAEQYF
TGTGCCAGCAGCCAGGGGAGCGCCGAGCAGTACTTC
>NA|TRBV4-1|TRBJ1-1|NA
CASSGDVNTEAFF
TGCGCCAGCAGCGGCGACGTGAACACTGAAGCTTTCTTT
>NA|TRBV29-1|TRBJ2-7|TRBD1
CSVEGLDREPYEQYF
TGCAGCGTTGAAGGGCTGGACAGGGAACCCTACGAGCAGTACTTC
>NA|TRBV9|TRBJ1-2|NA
CASNEGSPNYGYTF
TGTGCCAGCAACGAAGGTTCGCCGAACTATGGCTACACCTTC
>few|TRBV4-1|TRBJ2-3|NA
CASSHLSGGKLSTDTQYF
TGCGCCAGCAGCCACTTAAGTGGCGGGAAACTTAGCACAGATACGCAGTATTTT
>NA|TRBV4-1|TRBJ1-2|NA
CASSQDRLNYGYTF
TGCGCCAGCAGCCAAGACCGACTTAACTATGGCTACACCTTC
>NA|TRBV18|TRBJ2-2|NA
CASPANTGELFF
TGTGCCAGCCCGGCGAACACCGGGGAGCTGTTTTTT
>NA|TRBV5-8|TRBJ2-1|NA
CASSEDVAYNEQFF
TGTGCCAGCAGCGAAGACGTCGCCTACAATGAGCAGTTCTTC
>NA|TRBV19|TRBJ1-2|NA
CASSIRQSGYTF
TGTGCCAGTAGTATTAGACAATCTGGCTACACCTTC
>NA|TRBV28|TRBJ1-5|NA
CASSSNSNQPQHF
TGTGCCAGCAGTTCGAATAGCAATCAGCCCCAGCATTTT
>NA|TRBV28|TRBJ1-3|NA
CASDSYSGNTIYF
TGTGCCAGCGACAGCTACTCTGGAAACACCATATATTTT
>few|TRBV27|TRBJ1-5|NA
CASSLRQNQPQHF
TGTGCCAGCAGTTTAAGACAGAATCAGCCCCAGCATTTT
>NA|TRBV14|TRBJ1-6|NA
CASSLRGAANSPLHF
TGTGCCAGCAGCCTCCGAGGGGCCGCTAATTCACCCCTCCACTTT
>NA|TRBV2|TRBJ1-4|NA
CASSVARQTTPSNEKLFF
TGTGCCAGCAGTGTAGCGAGGCAGACAACTCCATCTAATGAAAAACTGTTTTTT
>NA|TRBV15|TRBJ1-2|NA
CATSGDLNYGYTF
TGTGCCACCAGCGGAGACCTTAACTATGGCTACACCTTC
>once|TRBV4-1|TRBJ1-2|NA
CASSQVWAAPRDGYTF
TGCGCCAGCAGCCAAGTGTGGGCAGCCCCTAGGGATGGCTACACCTTC
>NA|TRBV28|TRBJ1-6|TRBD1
CASSPLRQGAGNSPLHF
TGTGCCAGCAGTCCCTTACGACAGGGGGCTGGGAATTCACCCCTCCACTTT
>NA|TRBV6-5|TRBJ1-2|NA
CASSTRGAPYGYTF
TGTGCCAGCAGTACCCGCGGCGCCCCTTATGGCTACACCTTC
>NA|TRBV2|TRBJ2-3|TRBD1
CASSSQGQGDTQYF
TGTGCCAGCAGTTCCCAAGGACAGGGTGATACGCAGTATTTT